The entry below gives a single T cell receptor beta chain sequence along with its context. The antigen is undetermined. The source of the sample is a study of monozygotic twins with inflammatory bowel disease. UMIs incorporating a 6-nucleotide sample barcode were appended by means of template switching. TCRdb re-called the 5' RACE reads, yielding one record per CDR3 amino acid sequence without DNA. There are around 380,000 distinct CDR3 sequences in the sample, with roughly 2.5% held by the top ten. Study outcomes and limitations: IBD-affected twins scored below their healthy co-twins in TCRbeta diversity (inverse Simpson). Backing was not found for a single strong signal or clonotype associated with IBD.

This receptor was identified in a human donor with ulcerative colitis or Crohn's disease, or a healthy co-twin of an affected twin (not recorded which). Material: blood.

CDR3 amino acids: CASSNARTGDYGYTF. The V call is TRBV7-9, the J call TRBJ1-2; there is no DNA to check the TCRdb D call of TRBD1. Germline V CDR1 and CDR2: SEHNR, FQNEAQ (reference sequence). This CDR3 has 15 amino acids. Complete variable domain (other parts from reference TRBV7-9 and TRBJ1-2): DTGVSQNPRHKITKRGQNVTFRCDPISEHNRLYWYRQTLGQGPEFLTYFQNEAQLEKSRLLSDRFSAERPKGSFSTLEIQRTEQGDSAMYLCASSNARTGDYGYTFGSGTRLTVV.